This entry describes one TCR beta chain. Antigen unknown. The CDR3 extends over 11 amino acids. Trimming removed 7 bases at V and 3 bases at J, with 6 bases between. Germline V gene sequence: CDR1 ENHRY, CDR2 SYGVKD. This specimen belongs to a study of cytomegalovirus exposure and HLA in healthy donors. Findings and caveats of the study: The availability of immune exposure information extended only to CMV serostatus.

Primers: 60 Vbeta forward and 13 Jbeta reverse. Here immunoSEQ multiplex PCR was the method, and the copy in TCRdb shows in-frame clones only, minus some. The sample includes approximately 130,000 clones, approximately 84% seen only once; the top ten take under 3%. The sequence was obtained from a boy under 10 years old in good health and CMV-seronegative. Material for sequencing was PBMCs. This chain joins TRBV10-3 and TRBJ1-2; D is uncertain. CDR3 sequence reads: CAITGDYGYTF. CDR3 coding DNA: TGTGCCATCACAGGTGACTATGGCTACACCTTC.